These 21 T cell receptor beta chains originate from one sample sequenced in a study of T cells after yellow fever vaccination. One entry per CDR3 protein, called by TCRdb with MiXCR from the 5' RACE reads. The table has some 400,000 distinct CDR3 sequences, roughly 6.1% seen once. This specimen was PBMCs, taken 5 days after the yellow fever booster vaccination. The receptors were sampled from a man under 40 who received the YFV17D yellow fever vaccine.

This clonotype was picked up many times. The rearrangement uses TRBV6-1 and TRBJ1-6; TRBD1 is a possible D gene (5 bases). There are 14 residues in the CDR3. CDR1 and CDR2 (germline): MNHNS, SASEGT. Trimming left V 6 bases short and J 8 bases short, with 14 bases between. This chain's CDR3 is CASRPRGEDSPLHF. The CDR3 nucleotides are TGTGCCAGCAGGCCACGGGGGGAGGATTCACCCCTCCACTTT.

The chain links TRBV11-2 to TRBJ2-1, with D possibly being TRBD1 (6 bases). Trimming removed 4 bases at V and 0 bases at J, with 22 bases between. The CDR3 runs 19 residues. Germline V gives CDR1 SGHAT, CDR2 FQNNGV. The CDR3 here is CASSSGERGSFSSYNEQFF. CDR3 bases: TGTGCCAGCAGCTCAGGGGAGAGAGGCTCCTTTAGCTCCTACAATGAGCAGTTCTTC.

This clonotype has ten or more counts. The chain is built from TRBV5-1 and TRBJ2-1, with D perhaps TRBD2 (5 bases). The length of the CDR3 is 13 residues. The ends were cut back, 4 bases at V and 7 bases at J, with 12 bases in the middle. The germline CDR1 and CDR2 sequences are SGHRS and YFSETQ. The DNA for the CDR3 is TGCGCCAGCAGCCTCTCAAGCGGAAATGAGCAGTTCTTC. It yields the protein CASSLSSGNEQFF.

This clonotype turned up a few times. The genes are TRBV19 and TRBJ2-7, with 11 positions matching TRBD2. The germline gives CDR1 LNHDA, CDR2 SQIVND (reference sequence). The junction had 8 bases not matched to a gene; V was cut back by 4 bases and J by 0 bases. This CDR3 has 17 residues. The CDR3 nucleotides are TGTGCCAGTAGTAAGGGAGGACTAGCGGGTGACTCCTACGAGCAGTACTTC. Protein product: CASSKGGLAGDSYEQYF.

This clonotype was observed many times. The chain recombines TRBV29-1 with TRBJ2-1, with TRBD1 matching 11 bases. Germline CDR1 and CDR2: SQVTM and ANQGSEA. After removal of 4 bases from V and 7 bases from J, the junction contained 9 bases not matched to a gene. The CDR3 contains 15 residues. CDR3 region: CSVAARTGGRNEQFF. The CDR3 coding sequence is TGCAGCGTTGCTGCCCGGACAGGGGGCCGGAATGAGCAGTTCTTC.

The rearrangement uses TRBV20-1 and TRBJ2-7; D possibly uses TRBD1 or TRBD2 (5 bases each). Trimming cost V 1 base and J 2 bases, with 18 bases left between them. Germline CDR1 reads DFQATT; CDR2 reads SNEGSKA (reference sequence). The CDR3 contains 16 residues. The CDR3 DNA sequence: TGCAGTGCTAGAGGGGTCACTAGGGACCGCACCTACGAGCAGTACTTC. As protein: CSARGVTRDRTYEQYF.

This chain uses TRBV20-1 with TRBJ2-7, with 12 positions matching TRBD2. Germline-derived CDR1 and CDR2 are DFQATT and SNEGSKA (reference sequence). The CDR3 is 16 amino acids. V lost 2 bases, J lost 0 bases, and 5 bases stayed unmatched. The CDR3 DNA is TGCAGTGCTAGAACCTTACTAGCGGGGGGCTCCTACGAGCAGTACTTC. Protein: CSARTLLAGGSYEQYF.

This clonotype was seen a handful of times. The rearrangement links TRBV12-3 or TRBV12-4 to TRBJ2-2; D perhaps matches TRBD2 (6 bases). Trimming shortened V by 3 bases and J by 3 bases, and 14 bases separated the two germline ends. The CDR3 covers 16 residues. DNA for the CDR3: TGTGCCAGCAGTTTCCGCCCGGCGGGATACACCGGGGAGCTGTTTTTT. This encodes CASSFRPAGYTGELFF.

This clonotype has at least ten counts. The rearrangement uses TRBV14 and TRBJ2-7, with D unresolved. The CDR3 runs to 12 residues. Trimming removed 2 bases at V and 4 bases at J, with 6 bases between. Looked up from germline, CDR1 is SGHDN and CDR2 is FVKESK. CDR3 loop: CASSQLGYEQYF. In nucleotides, the CDR3 is TGTGCCAGCAGCCAATTAGGTTACGAGCAGTACTTC.

Only a few counts were recorded for this clonotype. The V call is TRBV7-3, the J call TRBJ2-4; possible D gene TRBD1, 5 bases. V dropped 0 bases and J dropped 7 bases, with 10 bases sitting between them. Germline V gene sequence: CDR1 SGHTA, CDR2 FQGTGA. This CDR3 comprises 14 residues. DNA for the CDR3: TGTGCCAGCAGCTTAACGGGGCCGTCGAACATTCAGTACTTC. Its translation is CASSLTGPSNIQYF.

The chain uses TRBV7-2 and TRBJ2-7; 8 nucleotides align to TRBD2. In germline, CDR1 is SGHTA, CDR2 FQGNSA. This CDR3 comprises 16 residues. The trim removed 0 bases at V and 6 bases at J, leaving 10 bases unmatched. CDR3: CASSLAWTSRVFEQYF. CDR3 in DNA: TGTGCCAGCAGCTTAGCGTGGACTAGCCGCGTGTTCGAGCAGTACTTC.

This clonotype was observed many times. The CDR3 coding sequence is TGTGCCAGCACCCCGGGACAGCACAATGAGCAGTTCTTC. Translating gives CASTPGQHNEQFF. V usage is TRBV7-9 and J usage is TRBJ2-1; TRBD1 matches 7 bases. Unmatched junction bases numbered 5, after V lost 7 bases and J lost 5 bases. The CDR3 sequence is 13 residues long. Per germline, CDR1 SEHNR and CDR2 FQNEAQ (reference sequence).

This clonotype was detected a few times. The V and J genes are TRBV5-1 and TRBJ1-3; the D gene is possibly TRBD1 (6 bases). The CDR3 contains 15 residues. Germline CDR1 SGHRS, CDR2 YFSETQ. Trimming removed 3 bases from V and 2 bases from J, with 12 bases in between. The CDR3 here is CASSSPTGTGNTIYF. CDR3 sequence (DNA): TGCGCCAGCAGCTCTCCTACAGGGACTGGAAACACCATATATTTT.

J is TRBJ1-2 and V is TRBV19; the match to TRBD1 covers 8 bases. From germline, CDR1 is LNHDA and CDR2 SQIVND (reference sequence). This CDR3 comprises 16 residues. J gave up 8 bases and V 1 base, and 12 bases lay outside the gene matches. The CDR3 region has the DNA TGTGCCAGTAGTATAGTCAACCCCGGACAGGGTGGAGGCTACACCTTC. This encodes CASSIVNPGQGGGYTF.

The V gene is TRBV20-1, the J gene TRBJ2-1; TRBD2 agrees at 11 bases. Per the germline V gene, CDR1 is DFQATT and CDR2 is SNEGSKA (reference sequence). J gave up 1 base and V 0 bases, and 8 bases lay outside the gene matches. The CDR3 loop spans 18 amino acids. Written as DNA, the CDR3 is TGCAGTGCTAGAGATTTTACTAGCGGGAGCGGGTCCTACAATGAGCAGTTCTTC. Translating it yields CSARDFTSGSGSYNEQFF.

This clonotype appeared many times. This CDR3 reads CASSLWTSGRMSYNEQFF. Written as DNA, the CDR3 is TGCGCCAGCAGCTTGTGGACTAGCGGGAGGATGTCCTACAATGAGCAGTTCTTC. The chain couples TRBV5-1 to TRBJ2-1; 14 bases align to TRBD2. V dropped 1 base and J dropped 1; count of bases not matched to a gene: 4. Germline loops: CDR1 SGHRS, CDR2 YFSETQ. This CDR3 region has 18 residues.

In this sample, this clonotype turned up a few times. This chain connects TRBV3-1 to TRBJ2-7, with D unclear. Trimming took off 0 bases at V and 0 bases at J, with 15 bases between the two ends. CDR3 size: 17 residues. CDR1 is LGHDT, CDR2 YNNKEL, per germline (reference sequence). The DNA of the CDR3 is TGTGCCAGCAGCCAAGATCTCGAGGCTACCAGCTCCTACGAGCAGTACTTC. This encodes CASSQDLEATSSYEQYF.

The chain has TRBV12-3 or TRBV12-4 and TRBJ2-1, with 9 nucleotides matching TRBD2. This CDR3 contains 13 residues. Unmatched junction bases numbered 11, after V lost 6 bases and J lost 14 bases. Written as DNA, the CDR3 is TGTGCCAGCAGCCAGTCAGGGCGGGAGGGAAAGTTCTTC. Amino acid sequence: CASSQSGREGKFF.

The chain uses TRBV14 and TRBJ2-1; D unclear. V lost 0 bases to trimming and J lost 11 bases, with 8 bases between them. CDR1 is SGHDN and CDR2 is FVKESK in the germline V gene. This CDR3 has 12 residues. This chain's CDR3 is CASSQDWTQQFF. For the CDR3, the DNA is TGTGCCAGCAGCCAAGATTGGACGCAGCAGTTCTTC.

The table lists this clonotype with a few counts. The V call is TRBV5-1, the J call TRBJ2-7, with D uncertain. The CDR3 totals 14 residues. From germline, CDR1 is SGHRS and CDR2 YFSETQ. V shed 0 bases and J shed 0 bases, with 7 bases lying between them. The CDR3 region has the DNA TGCGCCAGCAGCTTGGCGGAACTCTCCTACGAGCAGTACTTC. Translating it yields CASSLAELSYEQYF. Together with reference TRBV5-1 and TRBJ2-7, the CDR3 gives the full variable domain: KAGVTQTPRYLIKTRGQQVTLSCSPISGHRSVSWYQQTPGQGLQFLFEYFSETQRNKGNFPGRFSGRQFSNSRSEMNVSTLELGDSALYLCASSLAELSYEQYFGPGTRLTVT.

This sequence joins TRBV24-1 and TRBJ2-3, with a possible D match to TRBD1 (7 bases). Germline V gene data show CDR1 as KGHDR and CDR2 as SFDVKD. The V and J ends lost 4 bases and 4 bases respectively, with 14 bases between them. The CDR3 runs to 15 residues. CDR3 DNA sequence: TGTGCCACCAGTGACCGGACAGGAGGGGCAGATACGCAGTATTTT. Amino acids: CATSDRTGGADTQYF.